Presented here are 21 T cell receptor beta chains from one specimen sequenced in a study of T cells in Graves' hyperthyroidism and ophthalmopathy. Researchers amplified the TCR beta CDR3 regions from RNA transcripts. Carried out on the TCR CDR3, a first-round RT-PCR used the HTBI primer set. Using its own MiXCR run on the multiplex PCR reads, TCRdb lists one record per CDR3 protein. The table includes 490,000 or so distinct CDR3 sequences, 22% detected once. The sequencing input was blood. Receptors were obtained from a woman aged 70 to 79 with Graves' ophthalmopathy.

This clonotype was seen a handful of times. V usage is TRBV18 and J usage is TRBJ1-5; D call uncertain. Per germline, CDR1 KGHSH and CDR2 LQKENI. The length of the CDR3 is 14 residues. The germline V and J ends were trimmed by 2 bases and 3 bases, with 8 bases remaining between them. The DNA of the CDR3 is TGTGCCAGCTCACCAACGGGAATCAATCAGCCCCAGCATTTT. Translated, it gives CASSPTGINQPQHF.

A note on this clonotype: One end of the junction varies from germline; a read error may be responsible. The rearrangement joins TRBV6-1 to TRBJ2-3, with 9 bases identical to TRBD1. Germline CDR1 is MNHNS and CDR2 is SASEGT. This CDR3 spans 16 amino acids. The CDR3 is CASSEGMGQGTNTQYF. CDR3 bases: TGTGCCAGCAGTGAAGGAATGGGACAGGGCACAAATACGCAGTATTTT.

This clonotype has at least ten counts. The J gene is TRBJ1-1, the V gene TRBV7-2, with D uncertain. CDR1 and CDR2 (germline): SGHTA, FQGNSA. There are 11 residues in the CDR3. Trimming pared 5 bases from V and 6 bases from J, leaving 7 bases between. This CDR3 reads CASSAKAEAFF. CDR3 nucleotides: TGTGCCAGCAGCGCAAAAGCTGAAGCTTTCTTT.

There are a few counts of this clonotype. This chain connects TRBV6-1 to TRBJ2-1, with 11 nucleotides matching TRBD2. The CDR3 runs 17 residues. The germline V gene has CDR1 MNHNS and CDR2 SASEGT. The J segment lost 4 bases and the V segment lost 5 bases, leaving 10 bases of the junction unmatched. The CDR3 sequence: CASSPFKGLAVYNEQFF. Written as DNA, the CDR3 is TGTGCCAGCAGTCCCTTTAAGGGACTAGCGGTATACAATGAGCAGTTCTTC.

The table lists this clonotype with a count of one. A read error may explain this, as a much larger clone is one base away. V usage is TRBV10-3 and J usage is TRBJ2-7; D is unclear. Germline V gene sequence: CDR1 ENHRY, CDR2 SYGVKD. This CDR3 has 15 amino acids. The V end was cut by 5 bases, the J end by 5 bases, with 19 bases between. This CDR3 reads CAISPRGRAGHEQYF. DNA for the CDR3: TGTGCCATCAGTCCGAGAGGTAGGGCTGGCCACGAGCAGTACTTC.

This clonotype was seen a few times. This chain joins TRBV3-1 and TRBJ1-1; D not resolved. Trimming shortened V by 2 bases and J by 4 bases, and 14 bases separated the two germline ends. The CDR3 has 15 residues. Germline V gives CDR1 LGHDT, CDR2 YNNKEL (reference sequence). Written as DNA, the CDR3 is TGTGCCAGCAGCCAAACGAGTGGTTTTGGCACTGAAGCTTTCTTT. It yields the protein CASSQTSGFGTEAFF.

The rearrangement uses TRBV20-1 and TRBJ2-4; a weak D match, TRBD2 (6 bases). V gave up 3 bases and J gave up 1 base, with 7 bases separating them. CDR1 DFQATT and CDR2 SNEGSKA come from the germline V gene (reference sequence). The CDR3 totals 13 residues. The CDR3 spells CSASGGAKNIQYF. CDR3 bases: TGCAGTGCTAGTGGAGGGGCCAAAAACATTCAGTACTTC.

This clonotype has only a few counts. V is TRBV27 and J is TRBJ1-5; D perhaps matches TRBD1 (6 bases). Trimming took 4 bases from V and 7 from J, leaving 17 bases between them. Germline assignment: CDR1 MNHEY and CDR2 SMNVEV (reference sequence). This CDR3 spans 15 amino acids. The CDR3 reads CASSSGQGLGQPQHF. The CDR3 DNA reads as TGTGCCAGCAGTTCGGGTCAGGGGCTCGGGCAGCCCCAGCATTTT.

The chain uses TRBV5-8 and TRBJ2-5; 10 bases agree with TRBD2. The V and J ends lost 3 bases and 2 bases, in that order; junction bases with no gene match: 13. Germline loops: CDR1 SGHTS, CDR2 YDEGEE. CDR3 length: 18 amino acids. Here the CDR3 reads CASSSGKAGGPPQETQYF. CDR3 in DNA: TGTGCCAGCAGCTCGGGGAAAGCGGGAGGGCCCCCTCAAGAGACCCAGTACTTC.

The rearrangement links TRBV7-2 to TRBJ1-1, with TRBD1 as a possible D gene (5 bases). The CDR3 has 14 amino acids. Germline-derived CDR1 and CDR2 are SGHTA and FQGNSA. V was clipped by 5 bases and J by 10 bases, with 20 bases between them. This CDR3 is CASSQSDIYAPAFF. The DNA for the CDR3 is TGTGCCAGCAGCCAATCGGACATCTACGCCCCAGCTTTCTTT.

The chain employs TRBV19 and TRBJ2-7; 8 bases are a match to TRBD1. V lost 7 bases, J lost 0 bases, and 14 bases stayed unmatched. Germline V gene sequence: CDR1 LNHDA, CDR2 SQIVND (reference sequence). The CDR3 totals 17 residues. This CDR3 is CASTPLCRQGSSYEQYF. CDR3 nucleotides: TGTGCCAGTACCCCTCTCTGCCGACAGGGGAGCTCCTACGAGCAGTACTTC.

This clonotype was seen at least ten times. The chain employs TRBV7-2 and TRBJ2-1, with D maybe TRBD1 (6 bases). The CDR3 is 15 amino acids. V shed 3 bases and J shed 7 bases, with 16 bases lying between them. Per germline, CDR1 SGHTA and CDR2 FQGNSA. In DNA, the CDR3 is TGTGCCAGCAGCTTGGTACAGGGCGGTAGGAATGAGCAGTTCTTC. Its protein product is CASSLVQGGRNEQFF.

The chain couples TRBV7-2 to TRBJ2-5; perhaps TRBD2 as D (5 bases). V dropped 5 bases and J dropped 2 bases, with 12 bases sitting between them. This CDR3 region has 14 residues. Per germline, CDR1 SGHTA and CDR2 FQGNSA. The CDR3 bases are TGTGCCAGCAGCCTTCCGGGCGGGCAAGAGACCCAGTACTTC. Its translation: CASSLPGGQETQYF.

The V and J genes are TRBV28 and TRBJ2-7; D is perhaps TRBD1 (6 bases). V was trimmed by 6 bases and J by 5 bases, leaving 14 bases between them. This CDR3 is 13 amino acids long. Germline V gene sequence: CDR1 MDHEN, CDR2 SYDVKM. The CDR3 sequence: CASSPDRSDEQYF. The CDR3, as DNA: TGTGCCAGCAGCCCCGACAGGTCGGACGAGCAGTACTTC.

In its sample, this clonotype was seen many times. The chain carries TRBV12-3 or TRBV12-4 and TRBJ1-1; 10 bases map to TRBD1. The CDR3 consists of 15 residues. The J segment lost 1 base and the V segment lost 6 bases, leaving 5 bases of the junction unmatched. Here the CDR3 DNA reads TGTGCCAGCAGACCTAGACAGGGGGCGAACACTGAAGCTTTCTTT. Its translation is CASRPRQGANTEAFF.

This clonotype has more than one count but fewer than ten. The chain links TRBV18 to TRBJ2-5; D is possibly TRBD1 (5 bases). CDR3 length: 14 residues. V gave up 4 bases and J gave up 5 bases, with 14 bases separating them. Looked up from germline, CDR1 is KGHSH and CDR2 is LQKENI. The CDR3 nucleotides read TGTGCCAGCTCACTCCTCGACAGAACGGAGACCCAGTACTTC. Encoded protein: CASSLLDRTETQYF.

This rearrangement joins TRBV11-2 to TRBJ2-7, with TRBD1 identical over 7 bases. The CDR3 has 16 residues. Germline V lookup: CDR1 SGHAT, CDR2 FQNNGV. The trim removed 5 bases at V and 2 bases at J, leaving 12 bases unmatched. The CDR3 nucleotides are TGTGCCAGCAGCCCCTTCTTACTCGGGACAGCCTACGAGCAGTACTTC. Its translation is CASSPFLLGTAYEQYF.

This clonotype has at least ten counts. The rearrangement joins TRBV7-2 to TRBJ2-3; the D gene is possibly TRBD2 (5 bases). V was pared by 1 base and J by 4 bases, with 18 bases between. The CDR3 runs to 17 residues. Germline V gives CDR1 SGHTA, CDR2 FQGNSA. In DNA form, the CDR3 reads TGTGCCAGCAGCTTAGAGGTTTCTGGCGGGCCCGCAGATACGCAGTATTTT. Its protein product is CASSLEVSGGPADTQYF.

The V gene is TRBV3-1, the J gene TRBJ2-3; a possible D gene is TRBD2 (5 bases). Germline loops: CDR1 LGHDT, CDR2 YNNKEL (reference sequence). Trimming shortened V by 0 bases and J by 1 base, and 11 bases separated the two germline ends. CDR3 size: 16 residues. The CDR3 coding sequence is TGTGCCAGCAGCCAAGATAGGAATAGCGGCACAGATACGCAGTATTTT. This translates into CASSQDRNSGTDTQYF.

This clonotype was seen a few times. The chain couples TRBV3-1 to TRBJ2-7; D ambiguous. Trimming took 4 bases from V and 2 from J, leaving 6 bases between them. The CDR3 is 12 residues long. Germline V lookup: CDR1 LGHDT, CDR2 YNNKEL (reference sequence). Written as DNA, the CDR3 is TGTGCCAGCAGCCTCCGAACCTACGAGCAGTACTTC. This sequence encodes CASSLRTYEQYF.

At least ten counts were recorded for this clonotype. This chain links TRBV2 with TRBJ1-1; D gene ambiguous. This CDR3 region has 12 residues. The germline V and J ends were trimmed by 5 bases and 1 base, with 5 bases remaining between them. The germline CDR1 and CDR2 sequences are SNHLY and FYNNEI. The CDR3 here is CASSRENTEAFF. The CDR3 nucleotides read TGTGCCAGCAGTAGAGAGAACACTGAAGCTTTCTTT.